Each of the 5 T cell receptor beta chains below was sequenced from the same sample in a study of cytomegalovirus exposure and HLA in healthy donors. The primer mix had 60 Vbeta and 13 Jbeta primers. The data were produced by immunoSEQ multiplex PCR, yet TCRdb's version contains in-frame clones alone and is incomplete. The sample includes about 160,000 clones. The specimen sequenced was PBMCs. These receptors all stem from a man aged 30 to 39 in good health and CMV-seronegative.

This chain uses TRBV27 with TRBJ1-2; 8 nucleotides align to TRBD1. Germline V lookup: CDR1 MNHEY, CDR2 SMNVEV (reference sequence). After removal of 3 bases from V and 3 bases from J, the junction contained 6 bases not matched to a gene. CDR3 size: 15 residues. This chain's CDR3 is CASSFRQGSYYGYTF. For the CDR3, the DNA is TGTGCCAGCAGTTTTAGACAGGGGTCGTACTATGGCTACACCTTC.

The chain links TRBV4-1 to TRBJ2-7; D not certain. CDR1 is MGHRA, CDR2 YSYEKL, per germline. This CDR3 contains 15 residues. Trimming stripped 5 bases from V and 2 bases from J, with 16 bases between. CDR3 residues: CASSAGATAPYEQYF. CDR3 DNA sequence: TGCGCCAGCAGCGCAGGCGCCACGGCGCCCTACGAGCAGTACTTC.

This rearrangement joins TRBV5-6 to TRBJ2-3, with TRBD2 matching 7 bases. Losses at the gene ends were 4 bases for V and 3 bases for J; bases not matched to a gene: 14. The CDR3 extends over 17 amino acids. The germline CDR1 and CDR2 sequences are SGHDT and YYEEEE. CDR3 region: CASSLDGRRPGTDTQYF. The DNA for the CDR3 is TGTGCCAGCAGCCTCGACGGGAGGAGGCCAGGAACAGATACGCAGTATTTT.

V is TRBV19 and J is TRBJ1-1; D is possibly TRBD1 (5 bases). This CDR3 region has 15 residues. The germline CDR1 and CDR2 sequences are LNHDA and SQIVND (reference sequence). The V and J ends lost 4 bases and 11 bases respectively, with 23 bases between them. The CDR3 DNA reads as TGTGCCAGTAGTAAATCCAGGGAAGGGCTTCGCCACGCTTTCTTT. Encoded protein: CASSKSREGLRHAFF.

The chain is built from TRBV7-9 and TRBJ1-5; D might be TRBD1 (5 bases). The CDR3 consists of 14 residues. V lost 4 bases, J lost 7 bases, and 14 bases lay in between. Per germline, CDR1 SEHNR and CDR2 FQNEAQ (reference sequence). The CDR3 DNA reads TGTGCCAGCAGCTCGAGCGGGGGTTACCAGCCCCAGCATTTT. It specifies CASSSSGGYQPQHF.